The 5 T cell receptor beta chains presented below share a single source sample, sequenced in a study of blood T cell repertoires in COVID-19. The table came from immunoSEQ multiplex PCR; TCRdb's copy has only in-frame clones and leaves some out. This sample has 68,000 or so clones, with about 85% found just once. The sample taken for sequencing was peripheral blood. The origin of the receptors is a woman in her forties or fifties with COVID-19, enrolled during active disease.

This chain uses TRBV5-1 with TRBJ2-1, with 10 positions matching TRBD2. CDR1 is SGHRS, CDR2 YFSETQ, per germline. V was pared by 1 base and J by 2 bases, with 9 bases of the junction left unmatched. CDR3 length: 18 residues. The CDR3 loop is CASSLPDSGLAAYNEQFF. As DNA, the CDR3 is TGCGCCAGCAGCTTGCCAGACAGTGGACTAGCGGCCTACAATGAGCAGTTCTTC.

The chain recombines TRBV12-3 or TRBV12-4 with TRBJ1-5, with a possible D match to TRBD1 (5 bases). Trimming removed 6 bases from V and 5 bases from J, with 11 bases in between. This CDR3 spans 13 amino acids. The CDR3: CASSDSPHQPQHF. The CDR3, as DNA: TGTGCCAGCAGCGACAGCCCACATCAGCCCCAGCATTTT.

CDR3: CASSLPGLAGDTQYF. DNA of the CDR3: TGTGCCAGCAGCTTACCGGGACTAGCGGGAGATACGCAGTATTTT. The gene calls are TRBV5-4 and TRBJ2-3, with 12 positions matching TRBD2. CDR1 is SGHNT, CDR2 YYREEE, per germline (reference sequence). V gave up 2 bases and J gave up 5 bases; unmatched junction bases: 3. The CDR3 totals 15 residues.

The chain uses TRBV27 and TRBJ1-1, with D tentatively TRBD1 (6 bases). Germline-derived CDR1 and CDR2 are MNHEY and SMNVEV (reference sequence). The CDR3 loop spans 14 amino acids. Trimming took off 4 bases at V and 1 base at J, with 10 bases between the two ends. This CDR3 is CASSWGQGNTEAFF. The CDR3 DNA sequence: TGTGCCAGCAGTTGGGGACAAGGGAACACTGAAGCTTTCTTT.

The chain joins TRBV9 to TRBJ1-4; weak D call: TRBD1 (5 bases). Per the germline V gene, CDR1 is SGDLS and CDR2 is YYNGEE. V lost 2 bases, J lost 3 bases, and 14 bases lay in between. This CDR3 comprises 16 residues. CDR3 DNA: TGTGCCAGCAGCGTTTCCCCCGGGGGAGCTAATGAAAAACTGTTTTTT. Translated: CASSVSPGGANEKLFF. Full variable domain (missing parts from reference TRBV9 and TRBJ1-4): DSGVTQTPKHLITATGQRVTLRCSPRSGDLSVYWYQQSLDQGLQFLIQYYNGEERAKGNILERFSAQQFPDLHSELNLSSLELGDSALYFCASSVSPGGANEKLFFGSGTQLSVL.